Listed below are T cell receptor beta chains from one sample, sequenced in a study of blood T cell repertoires in COVID-19. The assay was immunoSEQ multiplex PCR, and TCRdb's table has in-frame clones only and misses some. Here the sample spans some 140,000 clones, under 85% being singletons. Material for sequencing was peripheral blood. These receptors were collected from a man aged 60 to 75 with COVID-19, enrolled during active disease. Both conserved end residues are part of each CDR3. A D gene is named only where the DNA matches it firmly. Not all rows give a size; the values are once, few, many and, for expanded clones, a class.

CASSYLAGSGNTIYF	TGTGCCAGCAGTTACTTGGCAGGCTCTGGAAACACCATATATTTT	-	TRBJ1-3	15	-	TRBV6-6
CASSLKARGATDTQYF	TGTGCCAGCAGCTTGAAGGCCAGGGGGGCCACAGATACGCAGTATTTT	-	TRBJ2-3	16	once	TRBV5-8
CASSSRDRGFNEQFF	TGTGCCAGCAGTTCCCGGGACAGGGGATTCAATGAGCAGTTCTTC	TRBD1	TRBJ2-1	15	-	TRBV27
CASSQVGLGTGRNEQYF	TGTGCCAGCAGCCAAGTGGGCCTCGGGACAGGGAGGAACGAGCAGTACTTC	TRBD1	TRBJ2-7	17	-	TRBV3-1/TRBV3-2
CASSLAYGYTF	TGTGCCAGCAGTTTGGCCTATGGCTACACCTTC	-	TRBJ1-2	11	-	TRBV28
CSVTLDRGSGETQYF	TGCAGCGTGACCTTGGACAGGGGGAGCGGCGAGACCCAGTACTTC	TRBD1	TRBJ2-5	15	-	TRBV29-1
CASTRLGRGNMNTEAFF	TGTGCCAGCACACGATTGGGCAGGGGTAACATGAACACTGAAGCTTTCTTT	-	TRBJ1-1	17	-	TRBV7-2
CASSQASGSSYNEQFF	TGCGCCAGCAGCCAAGCTAGCGGGAGTTCTTACAATGAGCAGTTCTTC	TRBD2	TRBJ2-1	16	-	TRBV4-3
CASSLNALSYNEQFF	TGTGCCAGCAGCTTGAACGCCCTCAGCTACAATGAGCAGTTCTTC	-	TRBJ2-1	15	-	TRBV5-5
CASSPHGDSSNQPQHF	TGTGCCAGCAGCCCTCATGGGGACAGCTCCAATCAGCCCCAGCATTTT	TRBD1	TRBJ1-5	16	-	TRBV3-1/TRBV3-2
CASSLLGGGNQPQHF	TGTGCCAGCAGCCTCTTGGGAGGGGGCAATCAGCCCCAGCATTTT	-	TRBJ1-5	15	-	TRBV7-8
CASSPMSSGNTIYF	TGTGCCAGTAGCCCAATGAGCTCTGGAAACACCATATATTTT	-	TRBJ1-3	14	-	TRBV19
CASSRGLYQETQYF	TGTGCCAGTTCACGGGGGTTGTACCAAGAGACCCAGTACTTC	-	TRBJ2-5	14	-	TRBV6-6
CASSLLPGQGESYEQYF	TGTGCCAGCAGCTTGTTACCGGGACAGGGCGAATCCTACGAGCAGTACTTC	TRBD1	TRBJ2-7	17	once	TRBV5-8
CASRGQGPSGELFF	TGTGCCAGTCGAGGACAGGGGCCATCCGGGGAGCTGTTTTTT	TRBD1	TRBJ2-2	14	-	TRBV19
CASSSRGLLKSYGYTF	TGTGCCAGTAGTTCTCGCGGGTTGCTAAAGAGTTATGGCTACACCTTC	-	TRBJ1-2	16	few	TRBV19
CASSQDYKTGQEKLFF	TGTGCCAGCAGCCAAGATTATAAGACAGGGCAGGAAAAACTGTTTTTT	TRBD1	TRBJ1-4	16	once	TRBV4-2
CASSLEGRGSFF	TGTGCCAGCAGCCTCGAAGGCAGGGGGTCTTTCTTT	TRBD1	TRBJ1-1	12	-	TRBV3-1/TRBV3-2
CASSGRTSGDSYTQYF	TGTGCCAGCAGTGGAAGGACTAGCGGGGACTCCTATACGCAGTATTTT	TRBD2	TRBJ2-3	16	-	TRBV6-1
CASRTRDRGSYEQYF	TGTGCCAGCAGGACAAGGGACAGGGGCTCCTACGAGCAGTACTTC	TRBD1	TRBJ2-7	15	-	TRBV6-5
CASSLASGNTIYF	TGTGCCAGCAGCTTGGCTTCTGGAAACACCATATATTTT	-	TRBJ1-3	13	-	TRBV5-4
CASSVITGAGNEQFF	TGTGCCAGCAGCGTCATTACGGGAGCGGGGAATGAGCAGTTCTTC	TRBD2	TRBJ2-1	15	once	TRBV9
CAIGQMNTEAFF	TGTGCCATCGGACAAATGAACACTGAAGCTTTCTTT	-	TRBJ1-1	12	-	TRBV10-3
CASSLLGTVNQPQHF	TGTGCCAGCAGCTTGCTAGGGACAGTCAATCAGCCCCAGCATTTT	TRBD1	TRBJ1-5	15	once	TRBV5-8
CATSDFLGGKGVSTSNEQFF	TGTGCCACCAGTGATTTCCTGGGGGGGAAGGGGGTATCGACGTCCAATGAGCAGTTCTTC	-	TRBJ2-1	20	-	TRBV24-1
CASSPRPQLPNEKLFF	TGTGCCAGCAGCCCTAGGCCCCAGCTACCTAATGAAAAACTGTTTTTT	-	TRBJ1-4	16	-	TRBV13
CSARRQPQHF	TGCAGTGCTAGGCGCCAGCCCCAGCATTTT	-	TRBJ1-5	10	few	TRBV20-1
CASSPEGGYGYTF	TGCGCCAGCAGCCCGGAGGGTGGCTATGGCTACACCTTC	-	TRBJ1-2	13	once	TRBV5-1
CASLQPRDNEQFF	TGTGCCAGCTTGCAGCCCAGGGACAATGAGCAGTTCTTC	-	TRBJ2-1	13	-	TRBV2
CASSFPGTAEQYF	TGTGCCAGCAGTTTTCCCGGGACAGCCGAGCAGTACTTC	TRBD1	TRBJ2-7	13	-	TRBV27
CATSRDGGVGTDTQYF	TGTGCCACCAGCAGAGATGGAGGGGTGGGCACAGATACGCAGTATTTT	-	TRBJ2-3	16	-	TRBV15
CASRLASEPQETQYF	TGTGCAAGTCGCTTAGCGTCCGAGCCTCAAGAGACCCAGTACTTC	-	TRBJ2-5	15	-	TRBV12-2
CASSYGTTEKLFF	TGTGCCAGCAGTTACGGGACAACTGAAAAACTGTTTTTT	-	TRBJ1-4	13	-	TRBV14
CASSDTNTDTQYF	TGCGCCAGCTCCGACACAAACACAGATACGCAGTATTTT	-	TRBJ2-3	13	-	TRBV5-1
CASRHRQNSNQPQHF	TGTGCCAGCCGGCACCGACAGAATAGCAATCAGCCCCAGCATTTT	-	TRBJ1-5	15	-	TRBV27
CASSDLFTGELFF	TGTGCCAGCAGTGATCTGTTCACCGGGGAGCTGTTTTTT	-	TRBJ2-2	13	-	TRBV2
CASSLDVGTDTQYF	TGTGCCAGCAGCTTAGATGTCGGCACAGATACGCAGTATTTT	-	TRBJ2-3	14	-	TRBV7-6
CASSGPGVTSPLHF	TGTGCCAGCAGTGGCCCCGGGGTTACGTCACCCCTCCACTTT	-	TRBJ1-6	14	-	TRBV2
CASSQIPGVTEAFF	TGTGCCAGCAGCCAAATACCCGGGGTCACTGAAGCTTTCTTT	-	TRBJ1-1	14	-	TRBV3-1/TRBV3-2
CATSRNLRDRVFGYTF	TGTGCCACCAGCAGAAATTTGCGGGACAGGGTATTTGGCTACACCTTC	TRBD1	TRBJ1-2	16	-	TRBV15
CASSSHNDYEQYF	TGTGCCAGCAGCTCGCACAACGACTACGAGCAGTACTTC	-	TRBJ2-7	13	-	TRBV9
CASSQYQSYEQYF	TGCGCCAGCAGCCAATACCAGTCCTACGAGCAGTACTTC	-	TRBJ2-7	13	-	TRBV4-3
CASSYAEEGQPQHF	TGTGCCAGCAGTTACGCGGAGGAAGGGCAGCCCCAGCATTTT	-	TRBJ1-5	14	-	TRBV6-6
CASSYRQGGNQPQHF	TGTGCCAGCAGTTACAGACAGGGGGGCAATCAGCCCCAGCATTTT	TRBD1	TRBJ1-5	15	-	TRBV6-6
CASSYLDRKNGYTF	TGTGCCAGCAGTTACCTAGACAGGAAAAATGGCTACACCTTC	-	TRBJ1-2	14	-	TRBV6-2/TRBV6-3
CASSSDISYNSPLHF	TGTGCCAGCAGCTCCGACATCTCCTATAATTCACCCCTCCACTTT	-	TRBJ1-6	15	-	TRBV6-5